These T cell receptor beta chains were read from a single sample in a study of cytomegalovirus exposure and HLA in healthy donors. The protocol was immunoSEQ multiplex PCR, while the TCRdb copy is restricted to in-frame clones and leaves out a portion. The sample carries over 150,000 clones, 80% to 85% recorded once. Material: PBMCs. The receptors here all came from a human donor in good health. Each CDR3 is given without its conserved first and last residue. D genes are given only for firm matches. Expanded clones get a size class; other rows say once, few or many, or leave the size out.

cdr3_aa: AISESSRSNGYT
v_call: TRBV10-3
clone_size: -
cdr3_length: 12
j_call: TRBJ1-2
d_call: -

cdr3_aa: ASSLAPRNTEAF
v_call: TRBV7-6
clone_size: -
cdr3_length: 12
j_call: TRBJ1-1
d_call: -

cdr3_aa: ASSLAPPGSTGELF
v_call: TRBV5-8
clone_size: -
cdr3_length: 14
j_call: TRBJ2-2
d_call: -

cdr3_aa: ASAGQGNTEAF
v_call: TRBV5-1
clone_size: -
cdr3_length: 11
j_call: TRBJ1-1
d_call: TRBD1

cdr3_aa: ASSAYGGEQF
v_call: TRBV7-2
clone_size: once
cdr3_length: 10
j_call: TRBJ2-1
d_call: -

cdr3_aa: ASSSVRDSSYEQY
v_call: TRBV5-1
clone_size: -
cdr3_length: 13
j_call: TRBJ2-7
d_call: TRBD1

cdr3_aa: ASRRTGAVGEAF
v_call: TRBV6-1
clone_size: -
cdr3_length: 12
j_call: TRBJ1-1
d_call: TRBD1

cdr3_aa: ASSVDGVGTGELF
v_call: TRBV9
clone_size: -
cdr3_length: 13
j_call: TRBJ2-2
d_call: -

cdr3_aa: ASSSGTGGSYNEQF
v_call: TRBV6-5
clone_size: -
cdr3_length: 14
j_call: TRBJ2-1
d_call: TRBD1

cdr3_aa: ASSEPGFDHAYEQY
v_call: TRBV10-1
clone_size: -
cdr3_length: 14
j_call: TRBJ2-7
d_call: -

cdr3_aa: ASSLVMGATTDTQY
v_call: TRBV5-1
clone_size: few
cdr3_length: 14
j_call: TRBJ2-3
d_call: -

cdr3_aa: ASSLGTGWRGEQY
v_call: TRBV5-6
clone_size: once
cdr3_length: 13
j_call: TRBJ2-7
d_call: TRBD1

cdr3_aa: ASRQEGRTEAF
v_call: TRBV7-9
clone_size: once
cdr3_length: 11
j_call: TRBJ1-1
d_call: -

cdr3_aa: ASSYGTGRYEQY
v_call: TRBV6-5
clone_size: -
cdr3_length: 12
j_call: TRBJ2-7
d_call: TRBD1

cdr3_aa: ASGTTSGSNTGELF
v_call: TRBV12-5
clone_size: -
cdr3_length: 14
j_call: TRBJ2-2
d_call: TRBD2

cdr3_aa: ASKGLYNQPQH
v_call: TRBV6-1
clone_size: -
cdr3_length: 11
j_call: TRBJ1-5
d_call: -

cdr3_aa: ASSDQTRQGLSRGYT
v_call: TRBV2
clone_size: few
cdr3_length: 15
j_call: TRBJ1-2
d_call: -

cdr3_aa: ASSVEGGLQETQY
v_call: TRBV9
clone_size: -
cdr3_length: 13
j_call: TRBJ2-5
d_call: -

cdr3_aa: ASSDRTGGYSGANVLT
v_call: TRBV2
clone_size: -
cdr3_length: 16
j_call: TRBJ2-6
d_call: TRBD1

cdr3_aa: ASSERTGDYGYT
v_call: TRBV5-1
clone_size: -
cdr3_length: 12
j_call: TRBJ1-2
d_call: TRBD1

cdr3_aa: ASSLDRERGYT
v_call: TRBV5-4
clone_size: -
cdr3_length: 11
j_call: TRBJ1-2
d_call: -

cdr3_aa: ASSTTDRGQGNEQF
v_call: TRBV11-2
clone_size: once
cdr3_length: 14
j_call: TRBJ2-1
d_call: TRBD1

cdr3_aa: ASRSSTRSYNEQF
v_call: TRBV6-5
clone_size: -
cdr3_length: 13
j_call: TRBJ2-1
d_call: -

cdr3_aa: ASSQRTGRDTEAF
v_call: TRBV6-6
clone_size: -
cdr3_length: 13
j_call: TRBJ1-1
d_call: -

cdr3_aa: ASSPLSGNTGELF
v_call: TRBV18
clone_size: -
cdr3_length: 13
j_call: TRBJ2-2
d_call: -

cdr3_aa: ATSRDHRTHGYT
v_call: TRBV15
clone_size: -
cdr3_length: 12
j_call: TRBJ1-2
d_call: -

cdr3_aa: ASSLFRAGDNSPLH
v_call: TRBV7-2
clone_size: -
cdr3_length: 14
j_call: TRBJ1-6
d_call: -

cdr3_aa: ATSRELGPDTQY
v_call: TRBV15
clone_size: -
cdr3_length: 12
j_call: TRBJ2-3
d_call: -

cdr3_aa: ASSEGHYWAGGEDTQY
v_call: TRBV6-1
clone_size: -
cdr3_length: 16
j_call: TRBJ2-3
d_call: TRBD2

cdr3_aa: SGGQGAEEQY
v_call: TRBV29-1
clone_size: -
cdr3_length: 10
j_call: TRBJ2-7
d_call: TRBD1

cdr3_aa: ASSDHRVGEQY
v_call: TRBV6-1
clone_size: once
cdr3_length: 11
j_call: TRBJ2-7
d_call: -

cdr3_aa: ASSFRSSGGAGANVLT
v_call: TRBV7-3
clone_size: -
cdr3_length: 16
j_call: TRBJ2-6
d_call: TRBD2

cdr3_aa: SASDNEQY
v_call: TRBV20-1
clone_size: -
cdr3_length: 8
j_call: TRBJ2-7
d_call: -

cdr3_aa: ASSLWTSESTGELF
v_call: TRBV5-1
clone_size: -
cdr3_length: 14
j_call: TRBJ2-2
d_call: TRBD2

cdr3_aa: ANGPKRPGGYNEQF
v_call: TRBV7-9
clone_size: -
cdr3_length: 14
j_call: TRBJ2-1
d_call: -

cdr3_aa: ASSLEGLGLLVDTQY
v_call: TRBV7-9
clone_size: once
cdr3_length: 15
j_call: TRBJ2-3
d_call: -

cdr3_aa: ASSLVAGGQETQY
v_call: TRBV11-3
clone_size: -
cdr3_length: 13
j_call: TRBJ2-5
d_call: TRBD2

cdr3_aa: ASSSFPGGSTDTQY
v_call: TRBV27
clone_size: -
cdr3_length: 14
j_call: TRBJ2-3
d_call: TRBD2

cdr3_aa: SSSLAGRGDYGYT
v_call: TRBV7-9
clone_size: -
cdr3_length: 13
j_call: TRBJ1-2
d_call: -

cdr3_aa: ASSPRHGQETQY
v_call: TRBV18
clone_size: -
cdr3_length: 12
j_call: TRBJ2-5
d_call: -

cdr3_aa: ASSRGGGASGYT
v_call: TRBV7-6
clone_size: once
cdr3_length: 12
j_call: TRBJ1-2
d_call: -

cdr3_aa: ASSLAGLAGANEQF
v_call: TRBV7-8
clone_size: -
cdr3_length: 14
j_call: TRBJ2-1
d_call: TRBD2

cdr3_aa: ASSLEGTSLYNEQF
v_call: TRBV5-4
clone_size: once
cdr3_length: 14
j_call: TRBJ2-1
d_call: TRBD2

cdr3_aa: ASSPRLTGTTMSGANVLT
v_call: TRBV18
clone_size: -
cdr3_length: 18
j_call: TRBJ2-6
d_call: TRBD2

cdr3_aa: ASSQDLTASGSGNTIY
v_call: TRBV4-2
clone_size: -
cdr3_length: 16
j_call: TRBJ1-3
d_call: -

cdr3_aa: ASRGWTGGEQY
v_call: TRBV6-1
clone_size: -
cdr3_length: 11
j_call: TRBJ2-7
d_call: TRBD1

cdr3_aa: ASSLQSGGYEQY
v_call: TRBV7-2
clone_size: -
cdr3_length: 12
j_call: TRBJ2-7
d_call: TRBD1

cdr3_aa: ASSENPALTGQWEKLF
v_call: TRBV2
clone_size: -
cdr3_length: 16
j_call: TRBJ1-4
d_call: -

cdr3_aa: ASSATSGGLGGELF
v_call: TRBV9
clone_size: -
cdr3_length: 14
j_call: TRBJ2-2
d_call: TRBD2

cdr3_aa: ASSQVPDKRQGNEKLF
v_call: TRBV4-1
clone_size: -
cdr3_length: 16
j_call: TRBJ1-4
d_call: TRBD1

cdr3_aa: AGPGFVTEAF
v_call: TRBV9
clone_size: -
cdr3_length: 10
j_call: TRBJ1-1
d_call: -

cdr3_aa: ASSSTDRTPNSPLH
v_call: TRBV7-6
clone_size: -
cdr3_length: 14
j_call: TRBJ1-6
d_call: -

cdr3_aa: ASSIGRGASYEQY
v_call: TRBV4-3
clone_size: -
cdr3_length: 13
j_call: TRBJ2-7
d_call: -

cdr3_aa: ASSVDGAGTEAF
v_call: TRBV9
clone_size: once
cdr3_length: 12
j_call: TRBJ1-1
d_call: -

cdr3_aa: ASIKRGFGTDTQY
v_call: TRBV6-5
clone_size: -
cdr3_length: 13
j_call: TRBJ2-3
d_call: -

cdr3_aa: ASRWRDSNTGELF
v_call: TRBV4-1
clone_size: once
cdr3_length: 13
j_call: TRBJ2-2
d_call: -

cdr3_aa: ASSTGTPYEQY
v_call: TRBV6-5
clone_size: -
cdr3_length: 11
j_call: TRBJ2-7
d_call: -

cdr3_aa: ASGLVIGGVQPQH
v_call: TRBV12-5
clone_size: -
cdr3_length: 13
j_call: TRBJ1-5
d_call: -